This T cell receptor (beta chain) was sequenced in a study of shared clonotypes between healthy human individuals. Study outcomes and limitations: Generally, estimated richness proved larger in naive subsets than it did in memory subsets.

TCRdb keeps only in-frame clones here, not all; method: immunoSEQ multiplex PCR. Of about 330,000 clones in the sample, 74% were seen once. V was clipped by 1 base and J by 9 bases, with 9 bases between them. This CDR3 spans 13 amino acids. The germline V gene has CDR1 SGHTA and CDR2 FQGNSA. Regarding this clone: The antigen is unknown.

This chain uses TRBV7-2 with TRBJ2-2; no reliable D call. This receptor was obtained from a man aged 25 to 40 in good health. Sequencing used memory CD4+ T cells sorted from blood. Sample subset: CD45RA-negative fraction. Here the CDR3 reads CASSLVGDRELFF. For the CDR3, the DNA is TGTGCCAGCAGCTTAGTGGGTGACCGGGAGCTGTTTTTT.